The 17 T cell receptor beta chains given below trace back to one sample, sequenced in a study of cytomegalovirus exposure and HLA in healthy donors. The primer mix had 60 Vbeta and 13 Jbeta primers. TCRdb's table, derived via immunoSEQ multiplex PCR, lists solely in-frame clones and lacks some. The sample includes over 200,000 clones, 75% to 80% seen only once; the top ten take 1.8%. Source material: PBMCs. The origin of the receptors is a male donor in good health and CMV-seronegative.

This chain uses TRBV7-6 with TRBJ2-2; tentative D call: TRBD2 (6 bases). CDR3 length equals 16 residues. Trimming shortened V by 3 bases and J by 1 base, and 12 bases separated the two germline ends. CDR1 and CDR2 from the germline V gene are SGHVS and FNYEAQ. The CDR3 loop is CASSFPGRENTGELFF. CDR3 bases: TGTGCCAGCAGCTTCCCCGGGAGAGAGAACACCGGGGAGCTGTTTTTT.

This chain uses TRBV2 with TRBJ2-5; no reliable D call. The CDR3 spans 14 residues. CDR1 and CDR2 (germline): SNHLY, FYNNEI. V was pared by 4 bases and J by 5 bases, with 14 bases between. The CDR3 nucleotides read TGTGCCAGCAGTGCGTCCCTCGAGGAGGAGACCCAGTACTTC. Its protein is CASSASLEEETQYF.

The chain carries TRBV7-2 and TRBJ2-3; D is perhaps TRBD2 (5 bases). V shed 4 bases and J shed 5 bases, with 10 bases lying between them. CDR1 is SGHTA, CDR2 FQGNSA, per germline. CDR3 size: 13 residues. CDR3 protein: CASSSTRVDTQYF. CDR3 sequence (DNA): TGTGCCAGCAGCTCCACTAGGGTAGATACGCAGTATTTT.

In DNA, the CDR3 is TGTGCCAGCAGCCCGGACAGGGGGCTTTGGAGCTCTGGGGCCAACGTCCTGACTTTC. Protein sequence: CASSPDRGLWSSGANVLTF. The rearrangement links TRBV5-6 to TRBJ2-6, with 11 bases matching TRBD1. The trim removed 4 bases at V and 0 bases at J, leaving 9 bases unmatched. The CDR3 sequence is 19 residues long. Germline-derived CDR1 and CDR2 are SGHDT and YYEEEE.

The chain recombines TRBV28 with TRBJ2-5, with 7 nucleotides matching TRBD1. CDR1 and CDR2 (germline): MDHEN, SYDVKM. CDR3 length: 15 residues. The junction had 12 bases not matched to a gene; V was cut back by 4 bases and J by 7 bases. In DNA, the CDR3 is TGTGCCAGCAGTTCACGACCGGGACAGATGGGGACCCAGTACTTC. Translation: CASSSRPGQMGTQYF. Together with reference TRBV28 and TRBJ2-5, the CDR3 gives the full variable domain: DVKVTQSSRYLVKRTGEKVFLECVQDMDHENMFWYRQDPGLGLRLIYFSYDVKMKEKGDIPEGYSVSREKKERFSLILESASTNQTSMYLCASSSRPGQMGTQYFGPGTRLLVL.

The chain recombines TRBV9 with TRBJ1-1; no clear D gene. The CDR3 has 16 amino acids. Looked up from germline, CDR1 is SGDLS and CDR2 is YYNGEE. V was clipped by 4 bases and J by 0 bases, with 16 bases between them. The CDR3 here is CASSPRGGSMNTEAFF. The CDR3 bases are TGTGCCAGCAGCCCCCGAGGTGGGAGCATGAACACTGAAGCTTTCTTT.

The rearrangement uses TRBV13 and TRBJ2-4, with 9 bases lining up with TRBD1. V lost 3 bases and J lost 6; bases outside the gene matches: 0. This CDR3 comprises 13 residues. Germline CDR1 PRHDT, CDR2 FYEKMQ (reference sequence). CDR3 sequence (DNA): TGTGCCAGCAGCTTGGGACAGGGAAACATTCAGTACTTC. This encodes CASSLGQGNIQYF.

The rearrangement links TRBV27 to TRBJ2-7; weak D call: TRBD2 (5 bases). V gave up 8 bases and J gave up 2 bases, with 16 bases separating them. The CDR3 has 14 residues. Germline CDR1 and CDR2: MNHEY and SMNVEV (reference sequence). CDR3 region: CASSPVGGTYEQYF. CDR3 DNA: TGTGCCAGCTCCCCCGTTGGAGGTACCTACGAGCAGTACTTC.

The V gene is TRBV5-5, the J gene TRBJ1-1; TRBD1 aligns across 8 bases. This CDR3 is built from 15 residues. Germline values: CDR1 SGHKS, CDR2 YYEKEE (reference sequence). V shed 4 bases and J 6 bases; nucleotides not matched to a gene: 11. CDR3 loop: CASSATGQGIAEAFF. In nucleotides, the CDR3 is TGTGCCAGCAGCGCGACAGGACAGGGTATTGCTGAAGCTTTCTTT.

The V and J genes are TRBV9 and TRBJ1-2; weak D call: TRBD1 (5 bases). The germline V gene encodes CDR1 SGDLS and CDR2 YYNGEE. V was shortened by 3 bases and J by 8 bases, with 11 bases between the two germline ends. CDR3 length: 12 residues. The CDR3 DNA is TGTGCCAGCAGCGCCAGGGATTACGGCTACACCTTC. The encoded protein is CASSARDYGYTF. Full variable domain (remainder filled in from reference TRBV9 and TRBJ1-2): DSGVTQTPKHLITATGQRVTLRCSPRSGDLSVYWYQQSLDQGLQFLIQYYNGEERAKGNILERFSAQQFPDLHSELNLSSLELGDSALYFCASSARDYGYTFGSGTRLTVV.

The chain uses TRBV5-1 and TRBJ2-3; D is uncertain. The germline CDR1 and CDR2 sequences are SGHRS and YFSETQ. CDR3 length: 12 residues. Trimming left V 0 bases short and J 6 bases short, with 5 bases between. The chain's CDR3 is CASSLAVDTQYF. Here the CDR3 DNA reads TGCGCCAGCAGCTTGGCGGTGGATACGCAGTATTTT.

This chain joins TRBV7-9 and TRBJ2-3; 7 bases are a match to TRBD1. J was trimmed by 1 base and V by 2 bases; bases with no gene match: 9. The CDR3 is 17 residues long. Germline CDR1 SEHNR, CDR2 FQNEAQ (reference sequence). CDR3 loop: CASSLPSQGSRTDTQYF. DNA of the CDR3: TGTGCCAGCAGCTTACCCTCACAGGGGTCCCGCACAGATACGCAGTATTTT.

The chain combines TRBV5-5 with TRBJ1-5; tentatively, D is TRBD1 (5 bases). The CDR3 extends over 15 amino acids. From germline, CDR1 is SGHKS and CDR2 YYEKEE (reference sequence). Trimming pared 2 bases from V and 5 bases from J, leaving 14 bases between. The CDR3 is CASSFWRGWDQPQHF. The CDR3, as DNA: TGTGCCAGCAGCTTTTGGAGGGGATGGGATCAGCCCCAGCATTTT.

CDR3 in DNA: TGTGCCACCAGCAGACCCGGGAGAGAAACTAATGAAAAACTGTTTTTT. Translating it yields CATSRPGRETNEKLFF. V usage is TRBV15 and J usage is TRBJ1-4; no definite D call. V was trimmed by 2 bases and J by 1 base, leaving 11 bases between them. Germline V lookup: CDR1 LNHNV, CDR2 YYDKDF (reference sequence). The CDR3 has 16 amino acids.

The V gene is TRBV18, the J gene TRBJ2-7; possibly TRBD1 for D (5 bases). CDR1 KGHSH and CDR2 LQKENI come from the germline V gene. The length of the CDR3 is 16 residues. The V gene lost 3 bases and the J gene lost 1 base, with 16 bases spanning the gap. This CDR3 reads CASSPLGAGQSYEQYF. CDR3 in DNA: TGTGCCAGCTCACCGCTAGGGGCAGGCCAATCCTACGAGCAGTACTTC.

The chain combines TRBV5-1 with TRBJ1-2; 11 positions match TRBD1. With 4 bases clipped from V and 4 bases from J, the junction kept 9 bases outside the gene matches. This CDR3 contains 16 residues. Per germline, CDR1 SGHRS and CDR2 YFSETQ. Here the CDR3 reads CASSPRTGGLSYGYTF. The CDR3 DNA follows: TGCGCCAGCAGCCCCCGGACAGGGGGCCTCAGCTATGGCTACACCTTC.

The chain combines TRBV9 with TRBJ2-1, with TRBD2 identical over 9 bases. CDR3 size: 14 residues. J lost 5 bases, V lost 3 bases, and 3 bases had no gene match. CDR1 and CDR2 from the germline V gene are SGDLS and YYNGEE. CDR3 nucleotides: TGTGCCAGCAGCGCCCTAGCGGGGAACAATGAGCAGTTCTTC. This translates into CASSALAGNNEQFF.